Given below is one TCR beta chain in context. It lacks a known antigen. Base quality data are lacking; no much larger clone is found one base away. The immunoSEQ Assay, a bias-controlled multiplex PCR, was used to amplify TCRbeta CDR3 regions from genomic DNA. Concerning the study's data processing: The number of nucleated cells in each sample was estimated from the amplification of reference gene primers within the assay. To quantify the absolute abundance of each unique TCRbeta CDR3 rearrangement, sequence reads were collapsed and filtered. For each sample, productive Simpson clonality was calculated by taking the square root of Simpson's diversity index across productive rearrangements. TCRdb re-hosts the immuneACCESS table, in-frame sequences only. Its copies lack some clones; in the studies checked, an unresolved V gene accounts for under half of them, and the cause for the rest is not known. V, J and clone size were drawn from that table, and D and trimming were deduced from the DNA. The sample has around 180,000 clones on record, approximately 80% of them singletons. The top ten clonotypes cover about 12% of the sample.

From the cysteine through the phenylalanine, the CDR3 covers 15 amino acids. Only the CDR3 region is kept as DNA, spanning 45 bases read in frame from base 1. The CDR1 and CDR2 encoded by the germline V gene are SNHLY and FYNNEI. V is trimmed back by 1 base and J by 5 bases, and the junction contains 6 bases that no gene match accounts for. This sample is part of a study of blood T cell repertoires in COVID-19 (TCRdb year 2020). Regarding the study in general: Samples covering the acute and convalescent phases of COVID-19 were provided by collaborators in the United States, Italy and Spain. Sample metadata almost always included a de-identified subject ID, COVID-19 status, age in years and sex. The samples were drawn from the first 160 participants of the ongoing ImmuneRACE study and from more than 1,000 subjects provided by 6 global collaborators. HLA class I and class II types, where available, came from metadata supplied by the sample provider rather than from assay-based typing. The prospective study material was composed of cDNA or gDNA derived from T cells, B-cell-depleted T cells, or PBMCs. The repertoires were made available in a free public database intended to serve as a resource for research on the immune response to SARS-CoV-2. Subjects who had been exposed to COVID-19, were actively infected with it, or had recovered from it provided the deeply sampled blood TCRbeta repertoires that made up the dataset.

On the study overall, not on this receptor specifically: The amount of clinical and demographic metadata varied by source and participant and was provided uncurated.

Participants in the prospective study were aged roughly 18 to 100 years, lived in 20 to 25 United States geographic areas, and enrolled through a virtual design. In the prospective study, participants were assigned to cohorts based on the clinical history participants reported in a screening survey and a study questionnaire. For ImmuneRACE Cohort 3, a participant was defined as recovered based on two consecutive negative NP/OP PCR tests, clearance by a healthcare professional, or resolution of symptoms. In the prospective study, whole blood, serum and a nasopharyngeal or oropharyngeal swab were collected from each participant by mobile phlebotomists. Participants in the prospective study had the option to provide additional blood draws and questionnaires over an approximately 2-month period. Blood samples from the prospective study were shipped frozen or at room temperature prior to DNA extraction.

The clonotype comes from a man aged 45 to 65 who had recovered from COVID-19. The rearrangement joined TRBV2 to TRBJ2-7, with 9 junctional bases fitting TRBD1. The sequenced material came from PBMCs or T cells enriched from blood (not recorded which). CDR3 reads: CASSEEGQGSHEQYF. The nucleotides read TGTGCCAGCAGTGAAGAGGGACAGGGTTCCCACGAGCAGTACTTC.